The present TCR beta chain was sequenced within a study of T cell changes during pregnancy in multiple sclerosis. Germline CDR1 and CDR2: SQVTM and ANQGSEA. The CDR3 totals 13 residues. V lost 5 bases and J lost 0, with 8 bases in between. Generated by immunoSEQ multiplex PCR, the TCRdb table keeps only in-frame clones and is missing some. In the table there are some 80,000 clones, approximately 88% of which are singletons. This receptor was identified in a female donor in good health, enrolled as a control in a pregnancy study. The rearrangement uses TRBV29-1 and TRBJ2-1; D is unclear. The sequenced sample was peripheral blood, obtained in the first trimester of pregnancy. The CDR3 is CSVQRVSYNEQFF. CDR3 coding DNA: TGCAGCGTTCAACGGGTCTCCTACAATGAGCAGTTCTTC.